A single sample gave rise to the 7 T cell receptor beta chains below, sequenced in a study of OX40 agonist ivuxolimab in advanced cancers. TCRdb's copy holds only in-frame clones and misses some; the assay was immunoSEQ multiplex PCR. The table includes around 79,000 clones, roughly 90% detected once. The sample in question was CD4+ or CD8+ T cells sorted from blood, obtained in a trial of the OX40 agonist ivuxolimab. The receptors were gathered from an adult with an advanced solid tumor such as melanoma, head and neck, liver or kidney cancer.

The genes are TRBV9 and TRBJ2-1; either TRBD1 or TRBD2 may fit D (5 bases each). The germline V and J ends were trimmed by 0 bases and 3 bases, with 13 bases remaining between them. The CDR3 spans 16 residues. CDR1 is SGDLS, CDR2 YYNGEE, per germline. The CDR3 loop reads CASSVATGLDYNEQFF. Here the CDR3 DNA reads TGTGCCAGCAGCGTAGCTACAGGACTTGACTACAATGAGCAGTTCTTC.

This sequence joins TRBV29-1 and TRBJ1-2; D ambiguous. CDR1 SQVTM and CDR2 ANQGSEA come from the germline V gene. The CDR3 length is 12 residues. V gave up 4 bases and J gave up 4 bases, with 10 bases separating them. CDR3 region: CSVGDDLYGYTF. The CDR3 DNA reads TGCAGCGTTGGGGATGACCTCTATGGCTACACCTTC.

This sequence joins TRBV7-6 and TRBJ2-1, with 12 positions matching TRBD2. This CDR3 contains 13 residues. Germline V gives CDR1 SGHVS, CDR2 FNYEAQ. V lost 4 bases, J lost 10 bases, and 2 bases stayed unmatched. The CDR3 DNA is TGTGCCAGCAGCTCCACTAGCGGGGGGGAGCAGTTCTTC. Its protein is CASSSTSGGEQFF.

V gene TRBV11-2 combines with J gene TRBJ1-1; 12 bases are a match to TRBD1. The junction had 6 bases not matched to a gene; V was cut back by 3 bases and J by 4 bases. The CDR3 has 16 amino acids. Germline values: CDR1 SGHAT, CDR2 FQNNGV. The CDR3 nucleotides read TGTGCCAGCAGCTTTTGGGACAGGGGGCTGGGCACTGAAGCTTTCTTT. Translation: CASSFWDRGLGTEAFF.

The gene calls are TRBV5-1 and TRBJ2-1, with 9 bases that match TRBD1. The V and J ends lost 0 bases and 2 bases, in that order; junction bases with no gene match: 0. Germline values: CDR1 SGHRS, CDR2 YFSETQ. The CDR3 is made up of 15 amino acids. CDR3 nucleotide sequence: TGCGCCAGCAGCTTGGGACAGGGGGCCTACAATGAGCAGTTCTTC. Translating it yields CASSLGQGAYNEQFF. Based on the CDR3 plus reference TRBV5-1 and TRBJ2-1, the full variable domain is KAGVTQTPRYLIKTRGQQVTLSCSPISGHRSVSWYQQTPGQGLQFLFEYFSETQRNKGNFPGRFSGRQFSNSRSEMNVSTLELGDSALYLCASSLGQGAYNEQFFGPGTRLTVL.

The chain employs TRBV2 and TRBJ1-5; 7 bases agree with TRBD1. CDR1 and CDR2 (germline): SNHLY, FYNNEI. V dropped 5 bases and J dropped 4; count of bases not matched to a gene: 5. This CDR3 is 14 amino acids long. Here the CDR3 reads CASSSGQINQPQHF. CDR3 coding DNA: TGTGCCAGCAGTTCGGGACAGATAAATCAGCCCCAGCATTTT.

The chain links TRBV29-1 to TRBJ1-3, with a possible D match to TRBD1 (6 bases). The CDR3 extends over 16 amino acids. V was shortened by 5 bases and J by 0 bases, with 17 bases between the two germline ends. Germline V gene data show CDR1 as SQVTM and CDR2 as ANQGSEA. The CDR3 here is CSVRRLDSYSGNTIYF. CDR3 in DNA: TGCAGCGTTCGAAGACTGGACAGCTACTCTGGAAACACCATATATTTT.